This T cell receptor beta chain was profiled in a study of T cells in Graves' hyperthyroidism and ophthalmopathy. Whole-study results and caveats: Ophthalmopathy was told apart from stable hyperthyroidism by a 13 V-J model.

This clonotype was counted at least ten times. Its specificity is not known. RNA transcripts served as the template for amplifying TCR beta CDR3 regions. An initial round of RT-PCR targeting the TCR CDR3 relied on the HTBI primer set. A single record per CDR3 protein comes from TCRdb applying MiXCR to the multiplex PCR reads. The sample contains 650,000 to 700,000 distinct CDR3 sequences, roughly 17% of which appear only once. The CDR3 is 13 amino acids. Trimming removed 7 bases from V and 4 bases from J, with 13 bases in between. Input material: blood. This TCR came from a man over 45 with Graves' hyperthyroidism. V usage is TRBV12-3 or TRBV12-4 and J usage is TRBJ1-1; the D is unclear. CDR3 sequence (DNA): TGTGCCAGCACCCGAGAGGAATCCACTGAAGCTTTCTTT. It encodes CASTREESTEAFF.